This record looks at one T cell receptor (beta chain) sequence and its context. Its target is unknown. The data belong to a study of radiotherapy plus CTLA-4 blockade in lung cancer. The repertoire was sequenced with immunoSEQ multiplex PCR; TCRdb's copy has only in-frame clones and lacks some. Of just under 45,000 clones in the sample, 65% to 70% were seen once. The study, taken as a whole, reports: Response, reportedly, was best predicted by interferon-beta along with early blood T cell clone dynamics.

CDR1 and CDR2 (germline): SGHDT, YYEEEE. Trimming left V 1 base short and J 2 bases short, with 12 bases between. This CDR3 comprises 15 residues. The origin of this receptor is a human donor with non-small cell lung cancer who had a partial response to radiotherapy plus ipilimumab. The sample was peripheral blood, taken from a patient treated with radiotherapy plus ipilimumab. V usage is TRBV5-6 and J usage is TRBJ1-1; D perhaps matches TRBD1 (5 bases). CDR3 bases: TGTGCCAGCAGCTTGTGGGGGGGATTTAACACTGAAGCTTTCTTT. Protein product: CASSLWGGFNTEAFF.